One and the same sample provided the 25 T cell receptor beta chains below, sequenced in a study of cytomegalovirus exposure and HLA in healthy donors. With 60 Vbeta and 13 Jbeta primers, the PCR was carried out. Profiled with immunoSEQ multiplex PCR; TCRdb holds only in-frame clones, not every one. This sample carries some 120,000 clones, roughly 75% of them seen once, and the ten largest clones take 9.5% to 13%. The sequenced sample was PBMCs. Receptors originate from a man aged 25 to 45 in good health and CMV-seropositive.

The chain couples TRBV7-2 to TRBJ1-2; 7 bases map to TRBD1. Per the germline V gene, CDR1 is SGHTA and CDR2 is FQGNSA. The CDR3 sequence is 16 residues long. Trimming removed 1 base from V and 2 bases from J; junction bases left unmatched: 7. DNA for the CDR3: TGTGCCAGCAGCTTAGTTTGGGGCAGGGGGAACTATGGCTACACCTTC. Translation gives CASSLVWGRGNYGYTF.

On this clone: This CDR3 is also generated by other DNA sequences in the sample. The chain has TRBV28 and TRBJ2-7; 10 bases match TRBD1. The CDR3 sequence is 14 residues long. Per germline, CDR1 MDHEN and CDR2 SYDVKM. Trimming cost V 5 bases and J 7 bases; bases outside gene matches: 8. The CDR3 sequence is CASSPRQGAKEQYF. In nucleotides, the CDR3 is TGTGCCAGCAGTCCCAGACAGGGGGCTAAAGAGCAGTACTTC.

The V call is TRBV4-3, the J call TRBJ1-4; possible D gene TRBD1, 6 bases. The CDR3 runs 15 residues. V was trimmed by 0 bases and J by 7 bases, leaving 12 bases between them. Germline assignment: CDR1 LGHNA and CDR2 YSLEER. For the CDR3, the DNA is TGCGCCAGCAGCCAAGATGAGGGGGATACTGAAAAACTGTTTTTT. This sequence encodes CASSQDEGDTEKLFF.

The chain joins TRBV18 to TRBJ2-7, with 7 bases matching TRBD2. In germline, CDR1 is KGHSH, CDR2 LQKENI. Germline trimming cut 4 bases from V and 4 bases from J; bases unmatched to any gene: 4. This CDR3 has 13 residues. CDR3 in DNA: TGTGCCAGCTCACGGGCGGGAGCATACGAGCAGTACTTC. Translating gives CASSRAGAYEQYF. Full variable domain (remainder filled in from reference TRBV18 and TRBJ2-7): NAGVMQNPRHLVRRRGQEARLRCSPMKGHSHVYWYRQLPEEGLKFMVYLQKENIIDESGMPKERFSAEFPKEGPSILRIQQVVRGDSAAYFCASSRAGAYEQYFGPGTRLTVT.

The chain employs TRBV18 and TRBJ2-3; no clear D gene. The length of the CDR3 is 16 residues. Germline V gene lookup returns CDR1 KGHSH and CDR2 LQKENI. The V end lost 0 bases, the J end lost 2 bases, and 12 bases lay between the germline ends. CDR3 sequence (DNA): TGTGCCAGCTCACCACCGGATGCGACTCACACAGATACGCAGTATTTT. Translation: CASSPPDATHTDTQYF.

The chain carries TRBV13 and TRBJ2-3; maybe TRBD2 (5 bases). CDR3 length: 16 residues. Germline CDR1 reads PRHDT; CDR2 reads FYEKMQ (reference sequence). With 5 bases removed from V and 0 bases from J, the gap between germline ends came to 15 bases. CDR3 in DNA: TGTGCCAGCAGCCCCCTCGGTCGGACTAGCACAGATACGCAGTATTTT. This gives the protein CASSPLGRTSTDTQYF.

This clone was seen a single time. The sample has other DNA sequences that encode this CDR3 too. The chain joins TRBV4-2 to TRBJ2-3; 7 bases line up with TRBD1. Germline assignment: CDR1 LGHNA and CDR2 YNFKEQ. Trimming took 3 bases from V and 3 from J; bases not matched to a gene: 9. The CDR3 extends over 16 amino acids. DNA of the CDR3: TGTGCCAGCAGCCAGAATTACAGGGGCTTGACAGATACGCAGTATTTT. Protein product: CASSQNYRGLTDTQYF.

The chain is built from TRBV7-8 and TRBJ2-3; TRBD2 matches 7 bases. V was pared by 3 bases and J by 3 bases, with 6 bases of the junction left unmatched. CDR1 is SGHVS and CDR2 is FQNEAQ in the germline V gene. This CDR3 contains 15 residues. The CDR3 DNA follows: TGTGCCAGCAGCTTCAGGGCTAGCGGAACAGATACGCAGTATTTT. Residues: CASSFRASGTDTQYF.

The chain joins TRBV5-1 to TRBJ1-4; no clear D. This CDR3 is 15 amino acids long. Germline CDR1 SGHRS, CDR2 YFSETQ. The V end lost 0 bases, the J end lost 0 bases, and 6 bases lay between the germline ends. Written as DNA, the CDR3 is TGCGCCAGCAGCTTGGTAACAGCAACTAATGAAAAACTGTTTTTT. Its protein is CASSLVTATNEKLFF.

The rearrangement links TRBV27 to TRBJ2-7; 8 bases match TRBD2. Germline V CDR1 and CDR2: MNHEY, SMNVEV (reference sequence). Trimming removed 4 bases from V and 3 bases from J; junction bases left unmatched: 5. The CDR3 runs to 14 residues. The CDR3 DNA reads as TGTGCCAGCAGTTCCCTACTAGCGGTCTACGAGCAGTACTTC. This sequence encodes CASSSLLAVYEQYF.

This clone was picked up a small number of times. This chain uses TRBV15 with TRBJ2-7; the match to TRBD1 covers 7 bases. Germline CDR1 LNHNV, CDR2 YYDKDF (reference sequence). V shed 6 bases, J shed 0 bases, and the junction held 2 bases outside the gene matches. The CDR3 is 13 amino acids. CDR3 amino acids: CATRDRNSYEQYF. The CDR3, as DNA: TGTGCCACCAGGGACAGGAACTCCTACGAGCAGTACTTC.

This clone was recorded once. The CDR3 here is CASSQDTGGTEAFF. CDR3 DNA sequence: TGCGCCAGCAGCCAAGACACAGGGGGGACTGAAGCTTTCTTT. The gene calls are TRBV4-3 and TRBJ1-1; TRBD1 agrees at 8 bases. This CDR3 spans 14 amino acids. Germline V gene lookup returns CDR1 LGHNA and CDR2 YSLEER. The ends lost 0 bases at V and 5 bases at J; junction bases unmatched: 2.

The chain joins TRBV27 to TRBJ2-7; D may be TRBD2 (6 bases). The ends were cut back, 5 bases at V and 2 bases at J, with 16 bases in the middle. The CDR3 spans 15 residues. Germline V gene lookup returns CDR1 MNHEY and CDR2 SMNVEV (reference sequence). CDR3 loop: CASSALADPPYEQYF. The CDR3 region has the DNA TGTGCCAGCAGTGCGTTAGCGGATCCTCCCTACGAGCAGTACTTC.

This chain's CDR3 is CASSLLWREPYNEQFF. The DNA for the CDR3 is TGTGCCAGCAGCTTACTCTGGCGGGAGCCTTACAATGAGCAGTTCTTC. The genes are TRBV7-2 and TRBJ2-1; 7 bases agree with TRBD2. Germline V gene data show CDR1 as SGHTA and CDR2 as FQGNSA. The trim removed 2 bases at V and 4 bases at J, leaving 8 bases unmatched. The CDR3 has 16 residues. Drawing the rest from reference TRBV7-2 and TRBJ2-1, the complete variable domain is GAGVSQSPSNKVTEKGKDVELRCDPISGHTALYWYRQSLGQGLEFLIYFQGNSAPDKSGLPSDRFSAERTGGSVSTLTIQRTQQEDSAVYLCASSLLWREPYNEQFFGPGTRLTVL.

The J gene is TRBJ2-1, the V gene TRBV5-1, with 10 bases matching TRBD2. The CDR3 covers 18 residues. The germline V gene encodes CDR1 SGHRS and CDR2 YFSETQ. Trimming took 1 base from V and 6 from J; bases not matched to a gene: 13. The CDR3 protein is CASSLMGSVASGSNEQFF. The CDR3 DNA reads TGCGCCAGCAGCTTGATGGGGTCAGTGGCTAGCGGGAGCAATGAGCAGTTCTTC.

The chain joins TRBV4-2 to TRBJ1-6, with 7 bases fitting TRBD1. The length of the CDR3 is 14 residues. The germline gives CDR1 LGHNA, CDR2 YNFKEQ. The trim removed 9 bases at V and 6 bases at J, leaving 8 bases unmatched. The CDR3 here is CASTPGQSNSPLHF. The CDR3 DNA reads TGTGCCAGTACCCCGGGACAGTCTAATTCACCCCTCCACTTT.

The CDR3 DNA sequence: TGTGCCAGCAGCGACGGGCTGACAGGTGGGGACATAGGCTACACCTTC. It specifies CASSDGLTGGDIGYTF. V gene TRBV9 combines with J gene TRBJ1-2, with a tentative D call TRBD1 (6 bases). Per the germline V gene, CDR1 is SGDLS and CDR2 is YYNGEE. V was shortened by 3 bases and J by 8 bases, with 23 bases between the two germline ends. The CDR3 extends over 16 amino acids.

CDR3 residues: CASSLARGQRQPQHF. DNA of the CDR3: TGTGCCAGCAGCTTGGCCAGGGGACAGCGTCAGCCCCAGCATTTT. The J gene is TRBJ1-5, the V gene TRBV5-8; 7 positions match TRBD1. CDR1 SGHTS and CDR2 YDEGEE come from the germline V gene. J was trimmed by 6 bases and V by 0 bases; bases with no gene match: 6. CDR3 length: 15 residues. The full variable domain, completed using reference TRBV5-8 and TRBJ1-5, is EAGVTQSPTHLIKTRGQQATLRCSPISGHTSVYWYQQALGLGLQFLLWYDEGEERNRGNFPPRFSGRQFPNYSSELNVNALELEDSALYLCASSLARGQRQPQHFGDGTRLSIL.

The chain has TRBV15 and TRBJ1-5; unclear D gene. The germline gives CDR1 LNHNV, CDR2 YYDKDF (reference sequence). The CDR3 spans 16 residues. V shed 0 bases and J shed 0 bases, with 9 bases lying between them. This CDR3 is CATSRDREDSNQPQHF. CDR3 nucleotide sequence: TGTGCCACCAGCAGAGATAGAGAGGATAGCAATCAGCCCCAGCATTTT.

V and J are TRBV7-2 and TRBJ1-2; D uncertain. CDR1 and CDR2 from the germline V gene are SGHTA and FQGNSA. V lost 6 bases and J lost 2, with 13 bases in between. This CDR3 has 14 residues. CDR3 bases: TGTGCCAGCAGGCTGGGAGCAGGCAACTATGGCTACACCTTC. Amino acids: CASRLGAGNYGYTF.

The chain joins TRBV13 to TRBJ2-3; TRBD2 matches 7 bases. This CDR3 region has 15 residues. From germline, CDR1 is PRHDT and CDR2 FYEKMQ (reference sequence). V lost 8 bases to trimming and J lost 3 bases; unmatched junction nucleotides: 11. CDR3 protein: CASLPRASGTDTQYF. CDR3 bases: TGTGCCAGCCTCCCTAGGGCTAGCGGTACAGATACGCAGTATTTT.

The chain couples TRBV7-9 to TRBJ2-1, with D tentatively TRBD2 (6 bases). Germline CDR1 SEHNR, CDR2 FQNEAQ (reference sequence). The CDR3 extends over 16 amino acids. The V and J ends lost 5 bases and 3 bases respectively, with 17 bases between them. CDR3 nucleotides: TGTGCCAGCAGCGATAGCCTAGCGCCCATCTACAATGAGCAGTTCTTC. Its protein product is CASSDSLAPIYNEQFF.

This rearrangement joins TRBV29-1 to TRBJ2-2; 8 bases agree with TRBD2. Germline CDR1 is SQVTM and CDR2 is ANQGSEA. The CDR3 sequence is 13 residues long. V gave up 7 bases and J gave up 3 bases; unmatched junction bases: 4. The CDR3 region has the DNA TGCAGCGCACATAGCGGGGACACCGGGGAGCTGTTTTTT. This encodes CSAHSGDTGELFF.

The DNA for the CDR3 is TGTGCCAGCAGTGACGTAAGACTAGCGGGAGACACCGGGGAGCTGTTTTTT. Amino acids: CASSDVRLAGDTGELFF. The V call is TRBV2, the J call TRBJ2-2, with TRBD2 matching over 12 bases. The CDR3 has 17 residues. Germline lookup yields CDR1 SNHLY and CDR2 FYNNEI. The trim removed 3 bases at V and 3 bases at J, leaving 5 bases unmatched.

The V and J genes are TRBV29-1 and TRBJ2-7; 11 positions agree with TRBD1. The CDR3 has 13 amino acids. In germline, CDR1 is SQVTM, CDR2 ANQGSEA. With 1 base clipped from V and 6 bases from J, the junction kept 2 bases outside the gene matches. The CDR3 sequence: CSVEGTGGSEQYF. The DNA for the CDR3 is TGCAGCGTTGAAGGGACAGGGGGCTCCGAGCAGTACTTC.